One sample yielded the 27 T cell receptor beta chains listed below, sequenced in a study of long-term antiretroviral therapy in people with HIV. With survey level as its setting, the immunoSEQ assay was v3.0. TCRdb's copy holds only in-frame clones and misses some; the assay was immunoSEQ multiplex PCR. Of 15,000 to 20,000 clones listed, 70% to 80% were seen once; the top ten hold less than 9.5%. Sequences were derived from unsorted PBMCs, sampled at the start of antiretroviral therapy. The receptors were sampled from a man in his thirties or forties with HIV.

The rearrangement links TRBV9 to TRBJ2-3; 7 bases fit TRBD2. V gave up 1 base and J gave up 0 bases; unmatched junction bases: 8. Per germline, CDR1 SGDLS and CDR2 YYNGEE. The CDR3 has 17 amino acids. CDR3 sequence: CASSVTRDYSSTDTQYF. DNA for the CDR3: TGTGCCAGCAGCGTAACCCGGGACTACTCTAGCACAGATACGCAGTATTTT.

The J gene is TRBJ2-5, the V gene TRBV27; D gene uncertain. Germline V CDR1 and CDR2: MNHEY, SMNVEV (reference sequence). This CDR3 is 14 amino acids long. With 2 bases removed from V and 5 bases from J, the gap between germline ends came to 12 bases. The CDR3, as DNA: TGTGCCAGCAGTTTAGGCACTCCTAGGGAGACCCAGTACTTC. Amino acids: CASSLGTPRETQYF.

V is TRBV28 and J is TRBJ2-1; 7 bases are a match to TRBD1. CDR3 length: 15 amino acids. V lost 5 bases, J lost 0 bases, and 4 bases stayed unmatched. Germline assignment: CDR1 MDHEN and CDR2 SYDVKM. CDR3 sequence: CASSHDRVSYNEQFF. CDR3 bases: TGTGCCAGCAGTCACGACAGGGTCTCCTACAATGAGCAGTTCTTC.

The chain couples TRBV15 to TRBJ1-2, with a possible D match to TRBD1 (5 bases). Per the germline V gene, CDR1 is LNHNV and CDR2 is YYDKDF (reference sequence). The CDR3 runs 15 residues. Trimming took 0 bases from V and 7 from J, leaving 15 bases between them. The CDR3: CATSRDTTGSAGYTF. The CDR3 bases are TGTGCCACCAGCAGAGATACCACAGGTTCGGCTGGCTACACCTTC.

This clone was seen a single time. The chain carries TRBV5-1 and TRBJ1-1; 9 nucleotides agree with TRBD1. V lost 2 bases, J lost 7 bases, and 15 bases stayed unmatched. Germline CDR1 SGHRS, CDR2 YFSETQ. The CDR3 length is 17 residues. As DNA, the CDR3 is TGCGCCAGCAGCTTTTCCCCCTGGGACAGGGAATTGTTTGAAGCTTTCTTT. Protein product: CASSFSPWDRELFEAFF.

The V and J genes are TRBV11-2 and TRBJ1-5; no reliable D call. CDR1 is SGHAT and CDR2 is FQNNGV in the germline V gene. Trimming removed 2 bases at V and 0 bases at J, with 2 bases between. CDR3 length: 13 residues. The CDR3 nucleotides read TGTGCCAGCAGCTTATATAGCAATCAGCCCCAGCATTTT. This gives the protein CASSLYSNQPQHF.

This sequence joins TRBV19 and TRBJ1-1, with 7 nucleotides matching TRBD1. Germline V gene lookup returns CDR1 LNHDA and CDR2 SQIVND (reference sequence). J was trimmed by 4 bases and V by 4 bases; bases with no gene match: 6. This CDR3 is built from 14 residues. The CDR3 nucleotides are TGTGCCAGTAGTAATTCAGGGGGTTTCACTGAAGCTTTCTTT. Protein: CASSNSGGFTEAFF.

The rearrangement joins TRBV7-2 to TRBJ1-1; D is ambiguous. The germline gives CDR1 SGHTA, CDR2 FQGNSA. The germline V and J ends were trimmed by 3 bases and 4 bases, with 3 bases remaining between them. The CDR3 sequence is 11 residues long. In DNA, the CDR3 is TGTGCCAGCAGCTTGTCCACTGAAGCTTTCTTT. Translated, it gives CASSLSTEAFF.

Comments on this clone: One end of the junction fails to match germline, which may point to a read error. V is TRBV5-1 and J is TRBJ2-1, with TRBD2 identical over 8 bases. The CDR3 is 16 residues long. In germline, CDR1 is SGHRS, CDR2 YFSETQ. CDR3 sequence: CASSLVRRGAWNEQFF. The CDR3 DNA reads as TGCGCCAGCAGTTTGGTGAGGCGGGGGGCGTGGAATGAGCAGTTCTTC.

The chain employs TRBV10-3 and TRBJ1-1, with 7 bases aligning to TRBD1. Looked up from germline, CDR1 is ENHRY and CDR2 is SYGVKD. J lost 3 bases, V lost 3 bases, and 7 bases had no gene match. There are 15 residues in the CDR3. CDR3 region: CAISDRQGRDTEAFF. The DNA of the CDR3 is TGTGCCATCAGTGATAGACAGGGCCGGGACACTGAAGCTTTCTTT.

This chain connects TRBV30 to TRBJ2-1; possibly TRBD2 for D (6 bases). The CDR3 spans 13 residues. Trimming cost V 5 bases and J 0 bases, with 8 bases left between them. Per germline, CDR1 GTSNPN and CDR2 SVGIG (reference sequence). The CDR3 spells CAWGRDSYNEQFF. The CDR3 bases are TGTGCCTGGGGGCGGGACTCCTACAATGAGCAGTTCTTC.

This clone appeared a single time. The J gene is TRBJ1-2, the V gene TRBV9; no firm D call. V was pared by 0 bases and J by 8 bases, with 14 bases between. The CDR3 loop spans 14 amino acids. Germline CDR1 and CDR2: SGDLS and YYNGEE. In DNA, the CDR3 is TGTGCCAGCAGCGTAGAGGCAGTCCCGAGAGGCTACACCTTC. The encoded protein is CASSVEAVPRGYTF.

This clone was observed a few times. This chain uses TRBV19 with TRBJ1-1; 8 positions match TRBD1. The CDR3 has 15 amino acids. Trimming removed 1 base from V and 6 bases from J; junction bases left unmatched: 7. Germline V gene data show CDR1 as LNHDA and CDR2 as SQIVND (reference sequence). CDR3 nucleotides: TGTGCCAGTAGTATAGGGGCAGGGGGCTCACCTGAAGCTTTCTTT. Translation: CASSIGAGGSPEAFF.

The chain uses TRBV29-1 and TRBJ1-1; D may be TRBD1 (5 bases). V shed 7 bases and J shed 5 bases, with 11 bases lying between them. Per the germline V gene, CDR1 is SQVTM and CDR2 is ANQGSEA. CDR3 size: 11 residues. The CDR3 DNA reads as TGCAGCGGCCGAGCAGGGACTGAAGCTTTCTTT. It translates to CSGRAGTEAFF.

The chain recombines TRBV4-2 with TRBJ2-7; 9 bases map to TRBD2. Germline trimming cut 1 base from V and 2 bases from J; bases unmatched to any gene: 3. CDR3 length equals 15 residues. Germline loops: CDR1 LGHNA, CDR2 YNFKEQ. Here the CDR3 DNA reads TGTGCCAGCAGCCAAGCTAGCGGGGCAGCCTACGAGCAGTACTTC. This encodes CASSQASGAAYEQYF.

The V and J genes are TRBV19 and TRBJ1-4; TRBD1 agrees at 9 bases. The V gene end was trimmed by 7 bases and the J gene end by 2 bases; junction bases not matched to a gene: 8. This CDR3 contains 16 residues. Per the germline V gene, CDR1 is LNHDA and CDR2 is SQIVND (reference sequence). CDR3 sequence: CASTPFTGGTNEKLFF. CDR3 DNA: TGTGCCAGTACCCCTTTTACAGGGGGCACTAATGAAAAACTGTTTTTT.

This clone has a handful of counts. This chain connects TRBV7-9 to TRBJ2-7, with 8 nucleotides matching TRBD1. V trimming: 5 bases; J trimming: 6 bases; junction bases outside the gene matches: 15. The CDR3 has 16 residues. CDR1 SEHNR and CDR2 FQNEAQ come from the germline V gene (reference sequence). This CDR3 reads CASSPTSGGSVREQYF. The CDR3 DNA is TGTGCCAGCAGCCCCACGTCAGGGGGCTCGGTTCGCGAGCAGTACTTC.

This chain links TRBV30 with TRBJ1-6; D ambiguous. CDR1 is GTSNPN, CDR2 SVGIG, per germline (reference sequence). The CDR3 runs 14 residues. V was cut by 0 bases and J by 7 bases, with 10 bases left in between. The chain's CDR3 is CAWSVGSLNSPLHF. DNA for the CDR3: TGTGCCTGGAGTGTTGGCAGCCTAAATTCACCCCTCCACTTT.

By its share, this clone is medium-sized. The rearrangement links TRBV4-3 to TRBJ1-5; D call uncertain. The germline CDR1 and CDR2 sequences are LGHNA and YSLEER. With 0 bases removed from V and 3 bases from J, the gap between germline ends came to 3 bases. The CDR3 spans 13 residues. CDR3 protein: CASSQEPNQPQHF. The CDR3 nucleotides are TGCGCCAGCAGCCAAGAGCCCAATCAGCCCCAGCATTTT.

The J gene is TRBJ2-3, the V gene TRBV2, with 9 bases that match TRBD2. J gave up 2 bases and V 3 bases, and 12 bases lay outside the gene matches. Germline assignment: CDR1 SNHLY and CDR2 FYNNEI. There are 18 residues in the CDR3. CDR3 in DNA: TGTGCCAGCAGTGACCTCGGTCTAGCGGGGCAATACACAGATACGCAGTATTTT. Its protein is CASSDLGLAGQYTDTQYF.

V usage is TRBV5-1 and J usage is TRBJ2-3, with 7 nucleotides matching TRBD2. V lost 4 bases to trimming and J lost 2 bases; unmatched junction nucleotides: 4. In germline, CDR1 is SGHRS, CDR2 YFSETQ. The CDR3 length is 14 residues. CDR3 coding DNA: TGCGCCAGCAGCCCCACTAGCGCCACAGATACGCAGTATTTT. This codes for CASSPTSATDTQYF.

The chain joins TRBV25-1 to TRBJ2-1; D possibly corresponds to TRBD2 (6 bases). CDR3 size: 15 residues. Per germline, CDR1 MGHDK and CDR2 SYGVNS. V lost 2 bases, J lost 8 bases, and 16 bases lay in between. The CDR3 DNA reads as TGTGCCAGCAGTGAAGGGGGGACCGCCGTGGATGAGCAGTTCTTC. Its protein is CASSEGGTAVDEQFF.

The chain has TRBV5-1 and TRBJ2-7, with 13 bases that match TRBD2. Germline V gives CDR1 SGHRS, CDR2 YFSETQ. The CDR3 loop spans 16 amino acids. V shed 2 bases and J 1 base; nucleotides not matched to a gene: 3. The CDR3 protein is CASSLGLAGESYEQYF. The CDR3 DNA reads TGCGCCAGCAGCTTAGGACTAGCGGGGGAATCCTACGAGCAGTACTTC.

This clone turned up a few times. This rearrangement joins TRBV7-2 to TRBJ2-3; TRBD2 is a possible D gene (6 bases). Germline CDR1 reads SGHTA; CDR2 reads FQGNSA. This CDR3 contains 15 residues. The V end lost 1 base, the J end lost 3 bases, and 11 bases lay between the germline ends. The CDR3 DNA reads as TGTGCCAGCAGCTTAGTCTCACTAGCAACAGATACGCAGTATTTT. This translates into CASSLVSLATDTQYF. Complete variable domain (other parts from reference TRBV7-2 and TRBJ2-3): GAGVSQSPSNKVTEKGKDVELRCDPISGHTALYWYRQSLGQGLEFLIYFQGNSAPDKSGLPSDRFSAERTGGSVSTLTIQRTQQEDSAVYLCASSLVSLATDTQYFGPGTRLTVL.

The chain has TRBV4-1 and TRBJ1-2; 9 bases are a match to TRBD1. V trimming: 1 base; J trimming: 2 bases; junction bases outside the gene matches: 8. This CDR3 has 17 residues. CDR1 and CDR2 from the germline V gene are MGHRA and YSYEKL. CDR3 DNA: TGCGCCAGCAGCCAAGGGACGGGACAGGGTCGGAACTATGGCTACACCTTC. Its protein is CASSQGTGQGRNYGYTF.

The V call is TRBV4-3, the J call TRBJ2-6, with unresolved D. V shed 0 bases and J shed 0 bases, with 3 bases lying between them. CDR3 length equals 15 residues. In germline, CDR1 is LGHNA, CDR2 YSLEER. CDR3 protein: CASSQDNSGANVLTF. CDR3 in DNA: TGCGCCAGCAGCCAAGACAACTCTGGGGCCAACGTCCTGACTTTC.

The rearrangement joins TRBV6-1 to TRBJ2-3, with D tentatively TRBD2 (5 bases). V lost 1 base to trimming and J lost 5 bases, with 10 bases between them. This CDR3 comprises 14 residues. Germline V gene lookup returns CDR1 MNHNS and CDR2 SASEGT. The DNA for the CDR3 is TGTGCCAGCAGTGAAGTGAGGGTGGGAGATACGCAGTATTTT. This gives the protein CASSEVRVGDTQYF.